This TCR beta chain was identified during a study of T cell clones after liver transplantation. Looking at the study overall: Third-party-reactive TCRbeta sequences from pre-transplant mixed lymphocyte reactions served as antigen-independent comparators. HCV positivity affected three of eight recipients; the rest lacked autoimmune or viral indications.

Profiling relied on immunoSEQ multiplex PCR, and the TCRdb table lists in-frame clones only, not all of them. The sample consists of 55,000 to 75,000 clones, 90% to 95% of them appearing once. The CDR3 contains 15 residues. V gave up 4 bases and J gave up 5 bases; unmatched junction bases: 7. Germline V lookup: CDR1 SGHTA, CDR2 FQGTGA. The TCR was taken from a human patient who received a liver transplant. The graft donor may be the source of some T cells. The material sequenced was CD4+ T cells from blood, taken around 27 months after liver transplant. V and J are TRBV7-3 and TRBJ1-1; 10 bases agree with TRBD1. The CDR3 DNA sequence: TGTGCCAGCAGCTCCAGGACAGGGGGATTGACTGAAGCTTTCTTT. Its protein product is CASSSRTGGLTEAFF.